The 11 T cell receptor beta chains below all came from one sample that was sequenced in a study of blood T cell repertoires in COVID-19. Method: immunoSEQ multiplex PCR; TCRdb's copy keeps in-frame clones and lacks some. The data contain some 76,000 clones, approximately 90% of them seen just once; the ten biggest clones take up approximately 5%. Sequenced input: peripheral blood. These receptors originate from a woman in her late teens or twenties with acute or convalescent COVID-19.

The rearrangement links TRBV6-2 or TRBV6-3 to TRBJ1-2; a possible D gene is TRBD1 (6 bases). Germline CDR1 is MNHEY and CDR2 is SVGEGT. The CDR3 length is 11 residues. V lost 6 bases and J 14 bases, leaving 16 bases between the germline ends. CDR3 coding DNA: TGTGCCAGCAGCCGCCGCGAAGGACAGACCTTC. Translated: CASSRREGQTF.

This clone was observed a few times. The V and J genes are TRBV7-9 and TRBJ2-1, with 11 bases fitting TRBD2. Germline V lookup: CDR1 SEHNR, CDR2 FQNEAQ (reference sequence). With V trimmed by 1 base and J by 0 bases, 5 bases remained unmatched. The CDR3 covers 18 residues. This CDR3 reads CASSLEASGGSSYNEQFF. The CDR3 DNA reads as TGTGCCAGCAGCTTAGAGGCTAGCGGGGGGAGCTCCTACAATGAGCAGTTCTTC.

CDR3 DNA sequence: TGTGCCAGTAGCCAGACAGGGGTGGGCCCTGAAGCTTTCTTT. Protein product: CASSQTGVGPEAFF. This sequence joins TRBV19 and TRBJ1-1, with 8 bases fitting TRBD1. Germline loops: CDR1 LNHDA, CDR2 SQIVND (reference sequence). V lost 6 bases and J lost 6; bases outside the gene matches: 9. CDR3 length: 14 residues.

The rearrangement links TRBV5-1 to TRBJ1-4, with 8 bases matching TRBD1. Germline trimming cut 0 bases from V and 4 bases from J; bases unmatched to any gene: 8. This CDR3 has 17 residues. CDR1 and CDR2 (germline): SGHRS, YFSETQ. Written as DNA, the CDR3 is TGCGCCAGCAGCTTGGAGATTCTGACAGGGGATAATGAAAAACTGTTTTTT. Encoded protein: CASSLEILTGDNEKLFF.

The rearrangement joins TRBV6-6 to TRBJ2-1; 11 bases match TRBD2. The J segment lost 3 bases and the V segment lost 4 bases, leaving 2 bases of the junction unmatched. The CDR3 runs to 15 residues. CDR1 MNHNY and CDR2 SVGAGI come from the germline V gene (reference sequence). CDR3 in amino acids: CASSLTSGVYNEQFF. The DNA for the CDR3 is TGTGCCAGCAGTTTGACTAGCGGGGTCTACAATGAGCAGTTCTTC.

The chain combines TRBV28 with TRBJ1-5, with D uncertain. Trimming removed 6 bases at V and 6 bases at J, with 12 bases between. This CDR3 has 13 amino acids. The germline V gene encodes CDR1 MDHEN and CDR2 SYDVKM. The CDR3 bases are TGTGCCAGCAGATCACAAGTCCTTCAGCCCCAGCATTTT. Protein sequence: CASRSQVLQPQHF.

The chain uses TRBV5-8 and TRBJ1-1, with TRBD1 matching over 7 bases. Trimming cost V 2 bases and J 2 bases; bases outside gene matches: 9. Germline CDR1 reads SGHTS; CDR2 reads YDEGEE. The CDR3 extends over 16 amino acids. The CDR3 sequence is CASSLFMGTVNTEAFF. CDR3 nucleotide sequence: TGTGCCAGCAGCTTATTTATGGGGACAGTTAACACTGAAGCTTTCTTT.

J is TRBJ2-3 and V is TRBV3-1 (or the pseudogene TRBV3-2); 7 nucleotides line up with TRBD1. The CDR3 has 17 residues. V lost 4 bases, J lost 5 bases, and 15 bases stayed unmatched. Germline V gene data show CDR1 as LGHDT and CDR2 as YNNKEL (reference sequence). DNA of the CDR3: TGTGCCAGCAGCCCCATATTGACAGGGCCGGGGAAAGATACGCAGTATTTT. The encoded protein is CASSPILTGPGKDTQYF.

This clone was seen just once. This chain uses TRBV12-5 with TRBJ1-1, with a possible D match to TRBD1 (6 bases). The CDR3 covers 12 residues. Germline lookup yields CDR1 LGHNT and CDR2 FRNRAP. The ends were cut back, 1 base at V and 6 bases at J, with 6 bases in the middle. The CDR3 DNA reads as TGTGCTAGTGGTTTGGCAGGGGCTGAAGCTTTCTTT. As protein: CASGLAGAEAFF.

CDR3 region: CASNQLHSGNTIYF. CDR3 DNA sequence: TGTGCCAGCAACCAACTCCACTCTGGAAACACCATATATTTT. The chain couples TRBV19 to TRBJ1-3; D not certain. The germline V and J ends were trimmed by 9 bases and 0 bases, with 12 bases remaining between them. The CDR3 loop spans 14 amino acids. Germline CDR1 and CDR2: LNHDA and SQIVND (reference sequence). Drawing the rest from reference TRBV19 and TRBJ1-3, the complete variable domain is DGGITQSPKYLFRKEGQNVTLSCEQNLNHDAMYWYRQDPGQGLRLIYYSQIVNDFQKGDIAEGYSVSREKKESFPLTVTSAQKNPTAFYLCASNQLHSGNTIYFGEGSWLTVV.

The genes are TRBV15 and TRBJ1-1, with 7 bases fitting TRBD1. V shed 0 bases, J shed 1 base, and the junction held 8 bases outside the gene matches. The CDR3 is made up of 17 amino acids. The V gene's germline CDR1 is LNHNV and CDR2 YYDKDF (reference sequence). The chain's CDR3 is CATSRDLATGTNTEAFF. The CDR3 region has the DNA TGTGCCACCAGCAGAGATCTCGCGACAGGGACGAACACTGAAGCTTTCTTT.